The 20 T cell receptor beta chains below come from one sample, sequenced in a study of blood T cells in healthy people across ages. Through a sample-barcoded 5' primer and a J-beta primer mix, a second PCR was run for roughly 6 to 11 cycles. TCRdb passed the 5' RACE reads through MiXCR, listing each CDR3 protein once. The profile covers about 570,000 distinct CDR3 sequences, with about 25% appearing a single time and over 3.5% taken by the ten largest. A further study also used this sample, focusing on T cells of mothers and their children.

Material for sequencing was blood. These receptors were obtained from a boy younger than 10 in good health.

J is TRBJ2-1 and V is TRBV12-3 or TRBV12-4; D is possibly TRBD1 (5 bases). The length of the CDR3 is 14 residues. Trimming cost V 6 bases and J 2 bases, with 11 bases left between them. Here the CDR3 DNA reads TGTGCCAGCAGGGATTCGACAGCCTACAATGAGCAGTTCTTC. It translates to CASRDSTAYNEQFF.

This chain joins TRBV20-1 and TRBJ1-5; TRBD1 matches 7 bases. Germline V lookup: CDR1 DFQATT, CDR2 SNEGSKA (reference sequence). V lost 0 bases and J lost 5; bases outside the gene matches: 10. The CDR3 extends over 16 amino acids. As DNA, the CDR3 is TGCAGTGCTAGAGATGTCCCCAGGCAGGGGGATCAGCCCCAGCATTTT. As protein: CSARDVPRQGDQPQHF.

This clonotype appeared a few times. The V gene is TRBV3-1, the J gene TRBJ2-1; D is ambiguous. Germline loops: CDR1 LGHDT, CDR2 YNNKEL (reference sequence). Deletions cut 2 bases from V and 6 bases from J, with 5 bases between. The CDR3 is 12 amino acids. In DNA, the CDR3 is TGTGCCAGCAGCCAACATGGCAATGAGCAGTTCTTC. Translation: CASSQHGNEQFF.

There are a few counts of this clonotype. The V gene is TRBV10-3, the J gene TRBJ2-7, with 9 nucleotides matching TRBD2. Germline V CDR1 and CDR2: ENHRY, SYGVKD. CDR3 length: 15 residues. V lost 3 bases, J lost 3 bases, and 6 bases stayed unmatched. CDR3: CAISDLGTSIYEQYF. In DNA form, the CDR3 reads TGTGCCATCAGTGATCTTGGGACTAGCATCTACGAGCAGTACTTC.

The chain combines TRBV5-1 with TRBJ2-6; 11 bases line up with TRBD1. V shed 1 base, J shed 4 bases, and the junction held 13 bases outside the gene matches. This CDR3 has 20 residues. Germline loops: CDR1 SGHRS, CDR2 YFSETQ. Here the CDR3 DNA reads TGCGCCAGCAGCTTGAGGGATGGACAGGGGGCGCGAGAAGGGGCCAACGTCCTGACTTTC. This sequence encodes CASSLRDGQGAREGANVLTF. The complete variable domain, with remaining parts taken from reference TRBV5-1 and TRBJ2-6, reads KAGVTQTPRYLIKTRGQQVTLSCSPISGHRSVSWYQQTPGQGLQFLFEYFSETQRNKGNFPGRFSGRQFSNSRSEMNVSTLELGDSALYLCASSLRDGQGAREGANVLTFGAGSRLTVL.

This clonotype was detected ten times or more. The chain carries TRBV5-1 and TRBJ2-5; D is tentatively TRBD1 or TRBD2 (5 bases each). Germline CDR1 is SGHRS and CDR2 is YFSETQ. Trimming stripped 0 bases from V and 3 bases from J, with 9 bases between. The CDR3 has 14 residues. The CDR3 nucleotides read TGCGCCAGCAGCTTGGGCAGGGAGAAAGAGACCCAGTACTTC. Amino acid sequence: CASSLGREKETQYF.

The chain couples TRBV20-1 to TRBJ2-7, with 10 bases aligning to TRBD1. This CDR3 has 15 amino acids. Trimming took 6 bases from V and 1 from J; bases not matched to a gene: 9. The germline gives CDR1 DFQATT, CDR2 SNEGSKA (reference sequence). For the CDR3, the DNA is TGCAGTGCGAACCCCGGGACAGGGGTTTCCTACGAGCAGTACTTC. Its translation: CSANPGTGVSYEQYF.

This clonotype was counted a few times. This sequence joins TRBV29-1 and TRBJ2-5, with unresolved D. The CDR3 is 11 amino acids. Germline V CDR1 and CDR2: SQVTM, ANQGSEA. V shed 3 bases and J shed 4 bases, with 6 bases lying between them. The CDR3 DNA follows: TGCAGCGTTGATCCAGGAGAGACCCAGTACTTC. Translation gives CSVDPGETQYF. The entire variable domain, with the rest obtained from reference TRBV29-1 and TRBJ2-5, is as follows: SAVISQKPSRDICQRGTSLTIQCQVDSQVTMMFWYRQQPGQSLTLIATANQGSEATYESGFVIDKFPISRPNLTFSTLTVSNMSPEDSSIYLCSVDPGETQYFGPGTRLLVL.

The rearrangement joins TRBV28 to TRBJ2-7, with 10 nucleotides matching TRBD1. V trimming: 2 bases; J trimming: 4 bases; junction bases outside the gene matches: 5. The germline V gene encodes CDR1 MDHEN and CDR2 SYDVKM. The CDR3 has 15 residues. CDR3 region: CASSLNPGQGYEQYF. Written as DNA, the CDR3 is TGTGCCAGCAGTTTAAACCCGGGACAGGGGTACGAGCAGTACTTC.

This clonotype came up many times. At one of its ends the junction is not consistent with the germline gene, which may arise from a read error. The V gene is TRBV5-1, the J gene TRBJ2-3; TRBD2 matches at 10 bases. The V gene's germline CDR1 is SGHRS and CDR2 YFSETQ. This CDR3 is 16 amino acids long. This CDR3 reads CASSLGLAASTDTQYF. CDR3 coding DNA: TGTGCCAGCAGCTTAGGACTAGCGGCTAGCACAGATACGCAGTATTTT.

V and J are TRBV14 and TRBJ2-3, with D unresolved. The CDR3 has 15 amino acids. V gave up 5 bases and J gave up 2 bases, with 14 bases separating them. Germline values: CDR1 SGHDN, CDR2 FVKESK. Here the CDR3 DNA reads TGTGCCAGCAGCTATATGACGCCCCCCACAGATACGCAGTATTTT. Translating it yields CASSYMTPPTDTQYF.

The sample holds a few counts of this clonotype. The V and J genes are TRBV20-1 and TRBJ2-1; tentative D call: TRBD2 (7 bases). Germline CDR1 and CDR2: DFQATT and SNEGSKA (reference sequence). V was pared by 1 base and J by 4 bases, with 17 bases between. This CDR3 has 16 residues. The CDR3 DNA reads as TGCAGTGCTAGAGTCCGCGGAGGGGGGGATTACAATGAGCAGTTCTTC. It is translated as CSARVRGGGDYNEQFF.

This chain joins TRBV10-3 and TRBJ1-5, with D possibly TRBD1 on 6 matching bases. Germline loops: CDR1 ENHRY, CDR2 SYGVKD. The V end was cut by 10 bases, the J end by 1 base, with 14 bases between. This CDR3 has 14 amino acids. The CDR3 sequence: CATNLGGSNQPQHF. CDR3 bases: TGTGCCACGAACTTGGGGGGCAGCAATCAGCCCCAGCATTTT.

This clonotype has just a few counts. The gene calls are TRBV9 and TRBJ2-1; possibly TRBD2 for D (5 bases). CDR1 is SGDLS, CDR2 YYNGEE, per germline. This CDR3 spans 20 amino acids. Trimming pared 0 bases from V and 0 bases from J, leaving 22 bases between. The CDR3 is CASSVGVVASRLSSYNEQFF. The DNA for the CDR3 is TGTGCCAGCAGCGTAGGGGTGGTGGCTAGCCGACTGAGCTCCTACAATGAGCAGTTCTTC.

This clonotype occurred many times. The chain has TRBV5-1 and TRBJ1-4; unclear D gene. V gave up 4 bases and J gave up 3 bases, with 7 bases separating them. The V gene's germline CDR1 is SGHRS and CDR2 YFSETQ. There are 13 residues in the CDR3. The CDR3 region has the DNA TGCGCCAGCAGCCGGAACCCTAATGAAAAACTGTTTTTT. This encodes CASSRNPNEKLFF.

The chain employs TRBV9 and TRBJ1-1; 7 nucleotides match TRBD1. The CDR3 is 14 amino acids. The ends lost 3 bases at V and 4 bases at J; junction bases unmatched: 6. Germline CDR1 SGDLS, CDR2 YYNGEE. Here the CDR3 reads CASSEGGGGTEAFF. As DNA, the CDR3 is TGTGCCAGCAGCGAGGGAGGGGGCGGCACTGAAGCTTTCTTT.

This clonotype was counted only a few times. This chain connects TRBV29-1 to TRBJ2-1; 7 nucleotides line up with TRBD2. Trimming cost V 6 bases and J 0 bases; bases outside gene matches: 8. The CDR3 consists of 15 residues. CDR1 SQVTM and CDR2 ANQGSEA come from the germline V gene. The CDR3 DNA sequence: TGCAGCGTCCTGGGGCTAGCGGCCTCCTACAATGAGCAGTTCTTC. It yields the protein CSVLGLAASYNEQFF.

This clonotype was found a few times. The rearrangement joins TRBV6-1 to TRBJ2-1; possibly TRBD1 or TRBD2 for D (5 bases each). CDR1 MNHNS and CDR2 SASEGT come from the germline V gene. CDR3 length: 13 residues. The V end was cut by 4 bases, the J end by 6 bases, with 10 bases between. In nucleotides, the CDR3 is TGTGCCAGCAGTGGGGGGATTCGCAATGAGCAGTTCTTC. Translating it yields CASSGGIRNEQFF.

Here the CDR3 reads CSARNQHGGTNEKLFF. The CDR3 bases are TGCAGTGCTAGGAATCAGCACGGGGGCACTAATGAAAAACTGTTTTTT. This chain joins TRBV20-1 and TRBJ1-4; possibly TRBD1 for D (6 bases). Germline V gives CDR1 DFQATT, CDR2 SNEGSKA (reference sequence). V lost 3 bases, J lost 2 bases, and 16 bases lay in between. This CDR3 has 16 amino acids.

The CDR3 nucleotides are TGTGCCAGCAGCCAAGATGGGACAGCCGGCTCCTACAATGAGCAGTTCTTC. Protein sequence: CASSQDGTAGSYNEQFF. The chain combines TRBV3-1 with TRBJ2-1; 7 bases fit TRBD1. V gave up 0 bases and J gave up 0 bases; unmatched junction bases: 5. The CDR3 contains 17 residues. Germline assignment: CDR1 LGHDT and CDR2 YNNKEL (reference sequence).